Below, 25 T cell receptor beta chains from the same sample are listed, as sequenced in a study of radiation and T cells in renal cell carcinoma (dated by TCRdb to 2020 to 2021). Explained via the paper, the time point label denotes: blood 4 weeks post-SBRT, at nephrectomy. The treatment or condition label here, explained by the study, means: 15 Gy SBRT to primary tumor, nephrectomy 4 weeks later. The library came from the immunoSEQ multiplex PCR assay. TCRdb's version of the immuneACCESS table is confined to in-frame rearrangements and falls short of the full clone set. An unresolved V gene accounts for under half of the shortfall where checked; the remainder is of unknown origin. The sample table contains 50,000 to 65,000 clones; only one count was recorded for about 74% of them. The ten largest clones add up to roughly 7.5% of the sample. Source: blood, taken from a patient whose treatment included radiotherapy and nephrectomy. The receptors here all came from a man aged 55 to 70 with renal cell carcinoma.

This clone was seen a single time. This chain joins TRBV2 and TRBJ2-4; D remains ambiguous. The length of the CDR3 is 14 residues. The V end was cut by 8 bases, the J end by 0 bases, with 11 bases between. Germline loops: CDR1 SNHLY, CDR2 FYNNEI. The chain's CDR3 is CASFPGLAKNIQYF. CDR3 DNA sequence: TGTGCCAGCTTCCCTGGCCTAGCCAAAAACATTCAGTACTTC.

This chain links TRBV7-8 with TRBJ2-7; 7 positions match TRBD2. Germline CDR1 reads SGHVS; CDR2 reads FQNEAQ. After removal of 5 bases from V and 3 bases from J, the junction contained 10 bases not matched to a gene. The CDR3 runs 15 residues. Here the CDR3 DNA reads TGTGCCAGCAGCCTGGCCCCGGGAGGAGTCTACGAGCAGTACGTC. This translates into CASSLAPGGVYEQYV.

This chain uses TRBV14 with TRBJ2-3, with 8 positions matching TRBD1. The J segment lost 6 bases and the V segment lost 3 bases, leaving 2 bases of the junction unmatched. The CDR3 is 13 amino acids. Germline V lookup: CDR1 SGHDN, CDR2 FVKESK. CDR3 region: CASSHYRGDTQYF. The CDR3 bases are TGTGCCAGCAGCCATTACAGGGGGGATACGCAGTATTTT. The whole variable domain, remainder taken from reference TRBV14 and TRBJ2-3, is EAGVTQFPSHSVIEKGQTVTLRCDPISGHDNLYWYRRVMGKEIKFLLHFVKESKQDESGMPNNRFLAERTGGTYSTLKVQPAELEDSGVYFCASSHYRGDTQYFGPGTRLTVL.

The chain links TRBV29-1 to TRBJ2-7; 9 bases are shared with TRBD1. CDR3 length equals 14 residues. The V and J ends lost 4 bases and 6 bases, in that order; junction bases with no gene match: 10. Per germline, CDR1 SQVTM and CDR2 ANQGSEA. The CDR3: CSVGAGQGFFEQYF. In DNA form, the CDR3 reads TGCAGCGTTGGGGCAGGACAGGGGTTTTTCGAGCAGTACTTC.

CDR3 residues: CASSHGTSGSVETQYF. The CDR3 DNA is TGTGCCAGCAGCCATGGGACTAGCGGGTCGGTGGAGACCCAGTACTTC. This chain joins TRBV7-6 and TRBJ2-5; TRBD2 aligns across 12 bases. The length of the CDR3 is 16 residues. J was trimmed by 5 bases and V by 5 bases; bases with no gene match: 9. Germline CDR1 is SGHVS and CDR2 is FNYEAQ.

The V and J genes are TRBV6-1 and TRBJ2-4; D not resolved. Germline CDR1 is MNHNS and CDR2 is SASEGT. The CDR3 consists of 15 residues. With 3 bases removed from V and 0 bases from J, the gap between germline ends came to 9 bases. In nucleotides, the CDR3 is TGTGCCAGCAGTGATAACAGTCTAGCCAAAAACATTCAGTACTTC. Translated: CASSDNSLAKNIQYF.

CDR3 in amino acids: CASSSGRNRASGNTIYF. The CDR3 DNA follows: TGTGCCAGCTCATCGGGGCGGAACAGGGCCTCTGGAAACACCATATATTTT. The chain couples TRBV18 to TRBJ1-3; D perhaps matches TRBD1 (6 bases). Trimming removed 5 bases from V and 0 bases from J, with 17 bases in between. The length of the CDR3 is 17 residues. Germline-derived CDR1 and CDR2 are KGHSH and LQKENI.

The chain employs TRBV11-2 and TRBJ2-1; 12 nucleotides align to TRBD1. Looked up from germline, CDR1 is SGHAT and CDR2 is FQNNGV. This CDR3 spans 16 amino acids. V lost 0 bases to trimming and J lost 7 bases; unmatched junction nucleotides: 4. The CDR3 DNA follows: TGTGCCAGCAGCTTAGATCCGGGACAGGGGGCGAATGAGCAGTTCTTC. It translates to CASSLDPGQGANEQFF.

The V gene is TRBV7-7, the J gene TRBJ2-5; 13 bases agree with TRBD2. This CDR3 is built from 16 residues. Germline V gives CDR1 SSHAT, CDR2 FNYEAQ (reference sequence). V gave up 5 bases and J gave up 5 bases; unmatched junction bases: 8. In DNA form, the CDR3 reads TGTGCCAGCAGCCCCCCGACTAGCGGGAGGAGGGAGACCCAGTACTTC. Amino acid sequence: CASSPPTSGRRETQYF. Using reference TRBV7-7 and TRBJ2-5 for the parts outside the CDR3, the full variable domain is GAGVSQSPRYKVTKRGQDVTLRCDPISSHATLYWYQQALGQGPEFLTYFNYEAQPDKSGLPSDRFSAERPEGSISTLTIQRTEQRDSAMYRCASSPPTSGRRETQYFGPGTRLLVL.

The rearrangement uses TRBV4-1 and TRBJ2-7; D is uncertain. Germline-derived CDR1 and CDR2 are MGHRA and YSYEKL. The CDR3 is 16 amino acids. With 0 bases removed from V and 0 bases from J, the gap between germline ends came to 12 bases. The CDR3 bases are TGCGCCAGCAGCCAAGACTTGCGGCCAGACTCCTACGAGCAGTACGTC. Translation: CASSQDLRPDSYEQYV.

V gene TRBV10-3 combines with J gene TRBJ2-7; TRBD1 is a possible D gene (5 bases). The V end lost 3 bases, the J end lost 3 bases, and 9 bases lay between the germline ends. Looked up from germline, CDR1 is ENHRY and CDR2 is SYGVKD. The CDR3 covers 13 residues. The CDR3 sequence is CAISDGAGYEQYF. CDR3 nucleotide sequence: TGTGCCATCAGTGATGGGGCAGGCTACGAGCAGTACTTC.

This sequence joins TRBV19 and TRBJ2-5; D not resolved. Per the germline V gene, CDR1 is LNHDA and CDR2 is SQIVND (reference sequence). This CDR3 has 12 amino acids. With 4 bases removed from V and 4 bases from J, the gap between germline ends came to 7 bases. CDR3 sequence (DNA): TGTGCCAGTAGTAAACTGGGAGAGACCCAGTACTTC. Translating gives CASSKLGETQYF.

J is TRBJ2-2 and V is TRBV5-5, with D possibly matching TRBD2 (6 bases). V lost 0 bases to trimming and J lost 0 bases, with 21 bases between them. The V gene's germline CDR1 is SGHKS and CDR2 YYEKEE (reference sequence). The CDR3 extends over 20 amino acids. Here the CDR3 DNA reads TGTGCCAGCAGCTTGGTTTCGAACCCGTTGGCGGGATCGAACACCGGGGAGCTGTTTTTT. This encodes CASSLVSNPLAGSNTGELFF.

The rearrangement uses TRBV27 and TRBJ1-2, with unresolved D. Germline V lookup: CDR1 MNHEY, CDR2 SMNVEV (reference sequence). The CDR3 runs 15 residues. V was cut by 2 bases and J by 1 base, with 11 bases left in between. The CDR3 DNA sequence: TGTGCCAGCAGTTTAATTCTCGGCCGTAACTATGGCTACACCTTC. Amino acids: CASSLILGRNYGYTF.

The J gene is TRBJ1-2, the V gene TRBV2; D perhaps matches TRBD1 (6 bases). V lost 8 bases, J lost 0 bases, and 10 bases lay in between. Per germline, CDR1 SNHLY and CDR2 FYNNEI. The CDR3 runs to 13 residues. The CDR3 coding sequence is TGTGCCAGCCAAACAGGGCCTAACTATGGCTACACCTTC. Translated: CASQTGPNYGYTF.

CDR3 DNA: TGTGCCAGTAGTATAGGGGAAGGGGACGAGCAGTACTTC. As protein: CASSIGEGDEQYF. The rearrangement uses TRBV19 and TRBJ2-7; D perhaps matches TRBD1 (5 bases). The V end was cut by 1 base, the J end by 5 bases, with 9 bases between. Germline assignment: CDR1 LNHDA and CDR2 SQIVND (reference sequence). CDR3 length: 13 residues.

The J gene is TRBJ1-4, the V gene TRBV18, with D uncertain. Germline loops: CDR1 KGHSH, CDR2 LQKENI. CDR3 length: 15 amino acids. The ends were cut back, 3 bases at V and 8 bases at J, with 16 bases in the middle. DNA for the CDR3: TGTGCCAGCTCACCGATAGCGGCCACCATGGAAAAACTGTTTTTT. This sequence encodes CASSPIAATMEKLFF.

V usage is TRBV14 and J usage is TRBJ2-1, with a possible D match to TRBD1 (6 bases). The CDR3 runs to 14 residues. Germline CDR1 SGHDN, CDR2 FVKESK. The V end lost 8 bases, the J end lost 2 bases, and 13 bases lay between the germline ends. DNA of the CDR3: TGTGCCAGCGCCCCGACAGGCACCTACAATGAGCAGTTCTTC. It specifies CASAPTGTYNEQFF.

The J gene is TRBJ2-3, the V gene TRBV29-1; 11 nucleotides align to TRBD2. The germline V gene has CDR1 SQVTM and CDR2 ANQGSEA. V gave up 0 bases and J gave up 1 base; unmatched junction bases: 12. CDR3 length: 19 amino acids. The CDR3 nucleotides are TGCAGCGTTGAAGAAACTACTAGCGGGAGCTGGCCTGGCACAGATACGCAGTATTTT. This sequence encodes CSVEETTSGSWPGTDTQYF.

The rearrangement links TRBV5-1 to TRBJ1-1; D call uncertain. V lost 0 bases to trimming and J lost 1 base, with 7 bases between them. CDR1 and CDR2 (germline): SGHRS, YFSETQ. This CDR3 contains 14 residues. CDR3 sequence: CASSLGLRNTEAFF. In DNA form, the CDR3 reads TGCGCCAGCAGCTTGGGACTCAGGAACACTGAAGCTTTCTTT.

This chain joins TRBV21-1 and TRBJ2-7; TRBD1, the table's D call, was not compared with the DNA. TRBV21-1 is listed as a pseudogene. This CDR3 is 15 amino acids long. CDR3 nucleotides: TGTGCCAGCAGCAACAGACAGCCCTCTCCCTACGAGCAGTACGTC. It specifies CASSNRQPSPYEQYV.

J is TRBJ1-1 and V is TRBV19, with 8 bases aligning to TRBD1. CDR3 length equals 16 residues. In germline, CDR1 is LNHDA, CDR2 SQIVND (reference sequence). V shed 6 bases, J shed 0 bases, and the junction held 9 bases outside the gene matches. CDR3 in DNA: TGTGCCAGTAGCCCCGAGGACAGGGATCTGAACACTGAAGCTTTCTTT. Encoded protein: CASSPEDRDLNTEAFF.

V and J are TRBV30 and TRBJ1-4; D possibly corresponds to TRBD1 (5 bases). Germline CDR1 and CDR2: GTSNPN and SVGIG (reference sequence). The CDR3 sequence is 12 residues long. The CDR3 here is CATEATGGKLFF. The DNA of the CDR3 is TGTGCTACGGAGGCGACGGGGGGAAAACTGTTTTTT.

V usage is TRBV9 and J usage is TRBJ1-5; 8 bases match TRBD1. Trimming cost V 3 bases and J 5 bases; bases outside gene matches: 4. The CDR3 is 14 residues long. CDR1 and CDR2 (germline): SGDLS, YYNGEE. CDR3 residues: CASSADRGDQPQHF. The CDR3, as DNA: TGTGCCAGCAGCGCCGACAGGGGCGATCAGCCCCAGCATTTT.

This clone was seen only a few times. The chain uses TRBV2 and TRBJ2-1; D is unresolved. V lost 8 bases to trimming and J lost 9 bases, with 11 bases between them. The length of the CDR3 is 11 residues. Germline CDR1 reads SNHLY; CDR2 reads FYNNEI. The CDR3 sequence is CASDSWGEQFF. The CDR3 coding sequence is TGTGCCAGCGACTCCTGGGGTGAGCAGTTCTTC.